This TCR beta chain was recorded in a study of post-analysis software for immune sequencing data. General study results and limits: Co-batched samples clustered tightly together by F measure. Relative to controls, patients had about five TRBV segments at higher frequency, with TRBV5-6, TRBV5-1 and TRBV20-1 among these. When compared against controls, multiple sclerosis patients showed significantly lower normalized Chao1 diversity.

With respect to this clonotype: What it recognizes is unknown.

Germline V gene data show CDR1 as SGDLS and CDR2 as YYNGEE. The CDR3 sequence is 15 residues long. V was trimmed by 0 bases and J by 6 bases, leaving 14 bases between them. TCR beta cDNA libraries had unique molecular identifiers. One entry per CDR3 protein results from TCRdb running MiXCR on the PCR reads. The repertoire has around 400,000 distinct CDR3 sequences, roughly 30% of them found once; the top ten carry around an eighth. The receptor was isolated from a girl between 5 and 17 years old with multiple sclerosis. Source material: blood. V and J are TRBV9 and TRBJ2-3, with TRBD2 as a possible D gene (5 bases). CDR3 sequence: CASSVELVARDTQYF. The CDR3 region has the DNA TGTGCCAGCAGCGTAGAACTAGTGGCCAGGGATACGCAGTATTTT.